These 8 T cell receptor beta chains were sequenced from one sample in a study of blood T cells in healthy people across ages. A J-beta primer mix and a sample-barcoded 5' primer were used in a second PCR of about 7 to 12 cycles. Using its own MiXCR run on the 5' RACE reads, TCRdb lists one record per CDR3 protein. The sample shows about 1,400,000 distinct CDR3 sequences, around 42% of them seen only once. The source material was blood. The source of these receptors is a young woman in good health.

About this clonotype itself: At one end the junction does not follow the germline gene, possibly because of a read error. The V call is TRBV28, the J call TRBJ1-5; D is possibly TRBD1 (5 bases). The germline gives CDR1 MDHEN, CDR2 SYDVKM. CDR3 length equals 15 residues. This CDR3 is CDSSVPGTQYQPQHF. CDR3 sequence (DNA): TGTGACAGCAGCGTCCCCGGGACTCAGTATCAGCCCCAGCATTTT.

This clonotype was seen only a few times. V usage is TRBV7-6 and J usage is TRBJ2-1, with D tentatively TRBD2 (6 bases). Germline CDR1 and CDR2: SGHVS and FNYEAQ. V shed 2 bases and J shed 0 bases, with 11 bases lying between them. The length of the CDR3 is 16 residues. CDR3 region: CASSLQEGSSYNEQFF. The CDR3 bases are TGTGCCAGCAGCTTACAGGAGGGGAGCTCCTACAATGAGCAGTTCTTC. The full variable domain, its missing parts supplied by reference TRBV7-6 and TRBJ2-1, is GAGVSQSPRYKVTKRGQDVALRCDPISGHVSLYWYRQALGQGPEFLTYFNYEAQQDKSGLPNDRFSAERPEGSISTLTIQRTEQRDSAMYRCASSLQEGSSYNEQFFGPGTRLTVL.

The chain employs TRBV10-3 and TRBJ2-5, with D unresolved. This CDR3 region has 13 residues. Deletions cut 3 bases from V and 2 bases from J, with 7 bases between. The germline V gene has CDR1 ENHRY and CDR2 SYGVKD. The CDR3 loop reads CAISDNLQETQYF. Here the CDR3 DNA reads TGTGCCATCAGTGACAATTTACAAGAGACCCAGTACTTC.

This clonotype was seen only a few times. V is TRBV7-9 and J is TRBJ2-7, with 12 bases matching TRBD1. J was trimmed by 6 bases and V by 5 bases; bases with no gene match: 14. The germline V gene encodes CDR1 SEHNR and CDR2 FQNEAQ (reference sequence). CDR3 length equals 17 residues. The CDR3 protein is CASSRKPGQGAWSEQYF. The CDR3 DNA sequence: TGTGCCAGCAGCAGAAAACCGGGACAGGGGGCTTGGAGCGAGCAGTACTTC.

This clonotype has a handful of counts. V is TRBV24-1 and J is TRBJ2-2, with 10 positions matching TRBD2. Germline V lookup: CDR1 KGHDR, CDR2 SFDVKD. Trimming at V came to 6 bases and at J to 6 bases, leaving 9 bases not matched to a gene. CDR3 length equals 16 residues. The chain's CDR3 is CATSHPASGSAGELFF. The DNA of the CDR3 is TGTGCCACCAGTCATCCGGCTAGCGGGAGTGCCGGGGAGCTGTTTTTT.

A single count supports this clonotype. The chain employs TRBV30 and TRBJ2-5; a weak D match, TRBD2 (5 bases). The V end lost 3 bases, the J end lost 4 bases, and 12 bases lay between the germline ends. The CDR3 runs to 13 residues. Germline V CDR1 and CDR2: GTSNPN, SVGIG (reference sequence). The CDR3 here is CAWRQVGRETQYF. The CDR3 region has the DNA TGTGCCTGGAGGCAGGTGGGGAGAGAGACCCAGTACTTC.

The sample holds many counts of this clonotype. This sequence joins TRBV6-5 and TRBJ1-1; D might be TRBD1 (6 bases). Germline CDR1 reads MNHEY; CDR2 reads SVGAGI. The CDR3 sequence is 17 residues long. V was clipped by 4 bases and J by 1 base, with 19 bases between them. CDR3 sequence: CASSSAGATPWNTEAFF. The DNA of the CDR3 is TGTGCCAGCAGTTCCGCAGGGGCGACCCCCTGGAACACTGAAGCTTTCTTT.

V usage is TRBV12-3 or TRBV12-4 and J usage is TRBJ2-2, with 10 bases that match TRBD1. The CDR3 is 14 residues long. CDR3 residues: CASIGTGDTGELFF. CDR3 DNA: TGTGCAAGTATCGGGACAGGGGATACCGGGGAGCTGTTTTTT.